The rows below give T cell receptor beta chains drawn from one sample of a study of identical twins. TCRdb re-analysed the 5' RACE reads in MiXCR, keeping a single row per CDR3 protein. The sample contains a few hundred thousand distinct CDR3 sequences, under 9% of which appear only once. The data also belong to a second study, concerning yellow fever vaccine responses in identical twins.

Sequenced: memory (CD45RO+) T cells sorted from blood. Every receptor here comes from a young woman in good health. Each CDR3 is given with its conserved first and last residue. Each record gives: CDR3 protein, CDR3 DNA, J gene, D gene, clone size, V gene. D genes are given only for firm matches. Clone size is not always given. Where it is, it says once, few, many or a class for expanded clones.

CDR3 protein: CAISVYEGGYEQYF
CDR3 DNA: TGTGCCATCAGTGTATACGAAGGTGGCTACGAGCAGTACTTC
J gene: TRBJ2-7
D gene: NA
clone size: many
V gene: TRBV10-3

CDR3 protein: CASSPDSYNEQFF
CDR3 DNA: TGTGCCAGCTCACCAGACTCCTACAATGAGCAGTTCTTC
J gene: TRBJ2-1
D gene: NA
clone size: many
V gene: TRBV18

CDR3 protein: CASSVTSGGPDTQYF
CDR3 DNA: TGTGCCAGCAGTGTAACTAGCGGGGGCCCAGATACGCAGTATTTT
J gene: TRBJ2-3
D gene: TRBD2
clone size: NA
V gene: TRBV6-1

CDR3 protein: CASTLLTSGGLGETQYF
CDR3 DNA: TGTGCCAGCACCCTATTGACTAGCGGGGGTCTCGGAGAGACCCAGTACTTC
J gene: TRBJ2-5
D gene: TRBD2
clone size: few
V gene: TRBV5-6

CDR3 protein: CASSGPGTFNQPQHF
CDR3 DNA: TGTGCCAGCAGTGGACCCGGGACCTTCAATCAGCCCCAGCATTTT
J gene: TRBJ1-5
D gene: NA
clone size: few
V gene: TRBV12-3/TRBV12-4

CDR3 protein: CASSPVKADVSIYNEQFF
CDR3 DNA: TGTGCCAGCAGTCCCGTTAAAGCCGACGTCTCGATCTACAATGAGCAGTTCTTC
J gene: TRBJ2-1
D gene: NA
clone size: many
V gene: TRBV12-3/TRBV12-4

CDR3 protein: CASSLSGLAQNEQFF
CDR3 DNA: TGTGCCAGCAGCTTATCGGGACTAGCCCAGAATGAGCAGTTCTTC
J gene: TRBJ2-1
D gene: TRBD2
clone size: few
V gene: TRBV7-9

CDR3 protein: CASSVRDTQYF
CDR3 DNA: TGTGCCAGCAGTGTGAGGGATACGCAGTATTTT
J gene: TRBJ2-3
D gene: NA
clone size: many
V gene: TRBV2

CDR3 protein: CASSLGPAGRVLNEQFF
CDR3 DNA: TGTGCCAGCAGCTTGGGGCCAGCGGGGCGAGTTCTCAATGAGCAGTTCTTC
J gene: TRBJ2-1
D gene: TRBD2
clone size: few
V gene: TRBV5-5

CDR3 protein: CAIMGIKEQFF
CDR3 DNA: TGTGCCATCATGGGGATTAAAGAGCAGTTCTTC
J gene: TRBJ2-1
D gene: NA
clone size: few
V gene: TRBV10-3

CDR3 protein: CASSYRYGDLNQPQHF
CDR3 DNA: TGTGCCAGCAGTTACCGCTACGGGGACCTCAATCAGCCCCAGCATTTT
J gene: TRBJ1-5
D gene: NA
clone size: many
V gene: TRBV6-5

CDR3 protein: CASTVAPFWTGELFF
CDR3 DNA: TGCGCCAGTACGGTGGCGCCCTTTTGGACCGGGGAGCTGTTTTTT
J gene: TRBJ2-2
D gene: NA
clone size: many
V gene: TRBV4-1

CDR3 protein: CASSKEGSLSGEQFF
CDR3 DNA: TGTGCCAGCAGCAAGGAGGGGTCCTTGTCCGGAGAGCAGTTCTTC
J gene: TRBJ2-1
D gene: NA
clone size: NA
V gene: TRBV3-1

CDR3 protein: CATSPRFNQPQHF
CDR3 DNA: TGTGCCACCAGCCCTAGATTCAATCAGCCCCAGCATTTT
J gene: TRBJ1-5
D gene: NA
clone size: few
V gene: TRBV15

CDR3 protein: CASSLGPLAPFGGELFF
CDR3 DNA: TGTGCCAGCAGTTTGGGGCCACTAGCCCCCTTTGGCGGGGAGCTGTTTTTT
J gene: TRBJ2-2
D gene: NA
clone size: few
V gene: TRBV28

CDR3 protein: CASSPRDSRNTIYF
CDR3 DNA: TGTGCCAGCAGCCCCCGGGACAGTAGAAACACCATATATTTT
J gene: TRBJ1-3
D gene: TRBD1
clone size: few
V gene: TRBV7-2

CDR3 protein: CASRVFLDTGELFF
CDR3 DNA: TGTGCCAGCAGGGTGTTTTTGGACACCGGGGAGCTGTTTTTT
J gene: TRBJ2-2
D gene: NA
clone size: few
V gene: TRBV12-3/TRBV12-4

CDR3 protein: CASSPPFSGTSYNEQFF
CDR3 DNA: TGTGCCAGCAGCCCCCCCTTCAGCGGAACCTCCTACAATGAGCAGTTCTTC
J gene: TRBJ2-1
D gene: NA
clone size: many
V gene: TRBV7-9

CDR3 protein: CASSSGGPRSSPLHF
CDR3 DNA: TGTGCCAGCAGCTCGGGCGGTCCCCGCAGTTCACCCCTCCACTTT
J gene: TRBJ1-6
D gene: NA
clone size: many
V gene: TRBV7-9

CDR3 protein: CASSSSYGYTF
CDR3 DNA: TGTGCCAGCAGTTCGAGCTATGGCTACACCTTC
J gene: TRBJ1-2
D gene: NA
clone size: many
V gene: TRBV12-3/TRBV12-4

CDR3 protein: CASSLGRDWALGQYF
CDR3 DNA: TGTGCCAGCAGTTTAGGTCGGGACTGGGCTCTTGGGCAGTACTTC
J gene: TRBJ2-7
D gene: NA
clone size: few
V gene: TRBV12-3/TRBV12-4

CDR3 protein: CASSLMAGTPYGYTF
CDR3 DNA: TGCGCCAGCAGCTTGATGGCAGGGACCCCCTATGGCTACACCTTC
J gene: TRBJ1-2
D gene: NA
clone size: few
V gene: TRBV5-1

CDR3 protein: CASSEAGGQSGELFF
CDR3 DNA: TGTGCCAGCAGTGAAGCAGGGGGACAGTCAGGGGAGCTGTTTTTT
J gene: TRBJ2-2
D gene: TRBD1
clone size: NA
V gene: TRBV2

CDR3 protein: CASSSQTNNSPLHF
CDR3 DNA: TGTGCCAGCAGTTCACAGACGAATAATTCACCCCTCCACTTT
J gene: TRBJ1-6
D gene: NA
clone size: NA
V gene: TRBV6-5

CDR3 protein: CASNEETQYF
CDR3 DNA: TGTGCCAGCAACGAAGAGACCCAGTACTTC
J gene: TRBJ2-5
D gene: NA
clone size: few
V gene: TRBV2

CDR3 protein: CASSLKPGGLAEAFF
CDR3 DNA: TGTGCCAGCAGTCTAAAACCCGGGGGGCTGGCTGAAGCTTTCTTT
J gene: TRBJ1-1
D gene: NA
clone size: NA
V gene: TRBV6-1

CDR3 protein: CASSNRLAGNSYNEQFF
CDR3 DNA: TGCGCCAGCAGCAACCGACTAGCGGGCAACTCCTACAATGAGCAGTTCTTC
J gene: TRBJ2-1
D gene: TRBD2
clone size: NA
V gene: TRBV5-1

CDR3 protein: CSVDPRGSTGELFF
CDR3 DNA: TGCAGCGTTGATCCCCGGGGCTCAACCGGGGAGCTGTTTTTT
J gene: TRBJ2-2
D gene: NA
clone size: NA
V gene: TRBV29-1

CDR3 protein: CASSLWDRVVGYGYTF
CDR3 DNA: TGTGCCAGCAGTTTATGGGACAGGGTCGTAGGTTACGGCTACACCTTC
J gene: TRBJ1-2
D gene: TRBD1
clone size: few
V gene: TRBV12-3/TRBV12-4

CDR3 protein: CASSLTQGSTGELFF
CDR3 DNA: TGCGCCAGCAGCTTAACACAGGGGTCCACCGGGGAGCTGTTTTTT
J gene: TRBJ2-2
D gene: TRBD1
clone size: many
V gene: TRBV5-1

CDR3 protein: CASSFYGRGAGELFF
CDR3 DNA: TGTGCCAGCAGTTTCTACGGGAGGGGGGCCGGGGAGCTGTTTTTT
J gene: TRBJ2-2
D gene: TRBD2
clone size: few
V gene: TRBV12-3/TRBV12-4

CDR3 protein: CSAREYGELFF
CDR3 DNA: TGCAGTGCTAGAGAGTACGGGGAGCTGTTTTTT
J gene: TRBJ2-2
D gene: NA
clone size: many
V gene: TRBV20-1

CDR3 protein: CASGLGSLLNEQFF
CDR3 DNA: TGTGCTAGTGGCCTCGGGAGCTTACTCAATGAGCAGTTCTTC
J gene: TRBJ2-1
D gene: NA
clone size: NA
V gene: TRBV12-5

CDR3 protein: CSARVPSGRRQETQYF
CDR3 DNA: TGCAGTGCTAGAGTTCCTAGCGGGAGAAGGCAAGAGACCCAGTACTTC
J gene: TRBJ2-5
D gene: TRBD2
clone size: many
V gene: TRBV20-1

CDR3 protein: CASSQGLAGVGGEQFF
CDR3 DNA: TGTGCCAGCAGCCAAGGACTAGCGGGGGTTGGTGGTGAGCAGTTCTTC
J gene: TRBJ2-1
D gene: TRBD2
clone size: few
V gene: TRBV3-1

CDR3 protein: CSVSNTGELFF
CDR3 DNA: TGCAGCGTGTCTAACACCGGGGAGCTGTTTTTT
J gene: TRBJ2-2
D gene: NA
clone size: many
V gene: TRBV29-1

CDR3 protein: CSVDAQQETQYF
CDR3 DNA: TGCAGCGTTGACGCCCAGCAAGAGACCCAGTACTTC
J gene: TRBJ2-5
D gene: NA
clone size: many
V gene: TRBV29-1

CDR3 protein: CASSSQGVGYTF
CDR3 DNA: TGTGCCAGCAGCTCACAGGGTGTTGGCTACACCTTC
J gene: TRBJ1-2
D gene: NA
clone size: NA
V gene: TRBV9

CDR3 protein: CSVEARSGSLTLGNEQFF
CDR3 DNA: TGCAGCGTTGAAGCCCGTAGCGGGAGCCTCACCCTGGGGAATGAGCAGTTCTTC
J gene: TRBJ2-1
D gene: TRBD2
clone size: NA
V gene: TRBV29-1

CDR3 protein: CASSSRGPDTQYF
CDR3 DNA: TGTGCCAGCAGCTCAAGGGGGCCAGATACGCAGTATTTT
J gene: TRBJ2-3
D gene: TRBD1
clone size: few
V gene: TRBV7-9

CDR3 protein: CASSLSGLLGTVF
CDR3 DNA: TGTGCCAGCAGCTTAAGTGGGTTGCTGGGTACAGTCTTC
J gene: TRBJ2-1
D gene: NA
clone size: NA
V gene: TRBV7-9

CDR3 protein: CASRPGLAGGTGELFF
CDR3 DNA: TGTGCCAGCAGACCTGGACTAGCGGGGGGTACCGGGGAGCTGTTTTTT
J gene: TRBJ2-2
D gene: TRBD2
clone size: few
V gene: TRBV2

CDR3 protein: CASSLAGLARGADTQYF
CDR3 DNA: TGTGCCAGCAGCTTAGCTGGACTAGCGAGAGGCGCAGATACGCAGTATTTT
J gene: TRBJ2-3
D gene: TRBD2
clone size: few
V gene: TRBV7-6

CDR3 protein: CASSYQGLATDTQYF
CDR3 DNA: TGTGCCAGCAGTTACCAAGGACTCGCAACAGATACGCAGTATTTT
J gene: TRBJ2-3
D gene: NA
clone size: few
V gene: TRBV6-5

CDR3 protein: CASSYPGTGRGQPQHF
CDR3 DNA: TGTGCCAGCTCCTACCCCGGGACCGGTAGAGGTCAGCCCCAGCATTTT
J gene: TRBJ1-5
D gene: NA
clone size: NA
V gene: TRBV6-2/TRBV6-3

CDR3 protein: CASSRGEGVTEAFF
CDR3 DNA: TGTGCCAGCTCTCGAGGGGAGGGTGTCACTGAAGCTTTCTTT
J gene: TRBJ1-1
D gene: NA
clone size: NA
V gene: TRBV18

CDR3 protein: CASRSGGASDTQYF
CDR3 DNA: TGTGCCAGCCGTAGCGGGGGGGCATCAGATACGCAGTATTTT
J gene: TRBJ2-3
D gene: TRBD2
clone size: many
V gene: TRBV6-1

CDR3 protein: CASSLDQTSTDTQYF
CDR3 DNA: TGTGCCAGCAGTTTAGACCAAACTAGCACAGATACGCAGTATTTT
J gene: TRBJ2-3
D gene: NA
clone size: many
V gene: TRBV12-3/TRBV12-4

CDR3 protein: CASSLPGANSPLHF
CDR3 DNA: TGTGCCAGCAGTTTACCGGGAGCTAATTCACCCCTCCACTTT
J gene: TRBJ1-6
D gene: NA
clone size: few
V gene: TRBV28

CDR3 protein: CSASPGGDSPLHF
CDR3 DNA: TGCAGTGCTAGTCCCGGTGGGGATTCACCCCTCCACTTT
J gene: TRBJ1-6
D gene: NA
clone size: few
V gene: TRBV20-1

CDR3 protein: CASSLVVSGGGGQFF
CDR3 DNA: TGCGCCAGCAGCTTGGTCGTTAGCGGGGGCGGAGGGCAGTTCTTC
J gene: TRBJ2-1
D gene: TRBD2
clone size: many
V gene: TRBV5-1

CDR3 protein: CASSSPGRDYEKLFF
CDR3 DNA: TGTGCCAGCAGTTCTCCCGGGAGGGACTATGAAAAACTGTTTTTT
J gene: TRBJ1-4
D gene: NA
clone size: few
V gene: TRBV28

CDR3 protein: CASSASGTGELFF
CDR3 DNA: TGCGCCAGCAGCGCGAGCGGCACCGGGGAGCTGTTTTTT
J gene: TRBJ2-2
D gene: NA
clone size: many
V gene: TRBV10-1

CDR3 protein: CSATDGAAYTF
CDR3 DNA: TGCAGTGCCACTGATGGGGCCGCCTACACCTTC
J gene: TRBJ1-2
D gene: NA
clone size: many
V gene: TRBV20-1